This TCR beta chain was sequenced in a study of T-cell reconstitution after alpha-beta-depleted transplantation in children. During its preparation, the TCRbeta library received unique molecular identifiers. MiXCR was run by TCRdb on the PCR reads, yielding one entry per CDR3 protein. The sample lists roughly 400,000 distinct CDR3 sequences, around 21% occurring once. This clonotype was recorded many times. Sample: PBMCs from the stem cell graft donor, taken from the stem cell graft. The origin of this receptor is a human donor who donated a stem cell graft to a child with acute myeloid leukemia.

The CDR3 is CASSASGLAIYEQFF. The CDR3, as DNA: TGTGCCAGCAGCGCGAGCGGACTAGCTATCTATGAGCAGTTCTTC. This chain connects TRBV9 to TRBJ2-1; 8 bases fit TRBD2. The CDR3 extends over 15 amino acids. Germline CDR1 reads SGDLS; CDR2 reads YYNGEE. V was clipped by 3 bases and J by 8 bases; unmatched bases: 10. Full variable domain (missing parts from reference TRBV9 and TRBJ2-1): DSGVTQTPKHLITATGQRVTLRCSPRSGDLSVYWYQQSLDQGLQFLIQYYNGEERAKGNILERFSAQQFPDLHSELNLSSLELGDSALYFCASSASGLAIYEQFFGPGTRLTVL.